One sample yielded the 26 T cell receptor beta chains listed below, sequenced in a study of identical twins. Via MiXCR, TCRdb re-called the 5' RACE reads, giving one row per CDR3 protein. The sample has roughly 480,000 distinct CDR3 sequences, roughly 26% seen once. These data also formed part of another study, on T cells expressing NK-cell markers.

The sample was CD4+ T cells sorted from blood. The source is a young woman in good health.

The chain employs TRBV27 and TRBJ1-5; 8 nucleotides line up with TRBD1. V was clipped by 2 bases and J by 11 bases; unmatched bases: 5. Germline CDR1 is MNHEY and CDR2 is SMNVEV (reference sequence). There are 13 residues in the CDR3. CDR3 protein: CASSLKEDRAQHF. The CDR3 DNA sequence: TGTGCCAGCAGTTTAAAGGAGGACAGGGCCCAGCATTTT.

This clonotype occurred a few times. This chain uses TRBV5-5 with TRBJ2-2; D uncertain. CDR1 SGHKS and CDR2 YYEKEE come from the germline V gene (reference sequence). CDR3 size: 15 residues. V was pared by 1 base and J by 4 bases, with 11 bases between. CDR3: CASSLLVLPTGELFF. The DNA of the CDR3 is TGTGCCAGCAGCTTGCTCGTACTACCCACCGGGGAGCTGTTTTTT.

This clonotype was counted many times. The V call is TRBV12-3 or TRBV12-4, the J call TRBJ2-7; maybe TRBD1 (6 bases). V was cut by 7 bases and J by 5 bases, with 9 bases left in between. The CDR3 extends over 11 amino acids. CDR3: CASTRGDEQYF. The CDR3 nucleotides read TGTGCCAGCACCAGGGGCGACGAGCAGTACTTC.

This clonotype was picked up a small number of times. CDR3 sequence: CASSLVRGDYGYTF. In DNA, the CDR3 is TGTGCCAGCAGCTTAGTGAGGGGGGATTATGGCTACACCTTC. The J gene is TRBJ1-2, the V gene TRBV11-2, with D possibly being TRBD1 (6 bases). CDR3 length equals 14 residues. The V gene lost 1 base and the J gene lost 5 bases, with 11 bases spanning the gap. The germline gives CDR1 SGHAT, CDR2 FQNNGV.

The CDR3 region has the DNA TGTGCCAGCAATTCTCCGGTCTTGACAGAGACCCAGTACTTC. Amino acids: CASNSPVLTETQYF. The genes are TRBV2 and TRBJ2-5; no clear D. Per the germline V gene, CDR1 is SNHLY and CDR2 is FYNNEI. Trimming took 7 bases from V and 4 from J, leaving 16 bases between them. The CDR3 loop spans 14 amino acids.

This rearrangement joins TRBV7-2 to TRBJ2-7; D is perhaps TRBD1 (6 bases). Trimming stripped 1 base from V and 3 bases from J, with 13 bases between. Germline CDR1 reads SGHTA; CDR2 reads FQGNSA. The CDR3 is made up of 15 amino acids. Here the CDR3 DNA reads TGTGCCAGCAGCTTAGGGGGGACATCAAACTACGAGCAGTACTTC. This codes for CASSLGGTSNYEQYF.

This chain connects TRBV5-1 to TRBJ2-7, with a possible D match to TRBD2 (6 bases). Germline V CDR1 and CDR2: SGHRS, YFSETQ. V was trimmed by 0 bases and J by 6 bases, leaving 10 bases between them. This CDR3 region has 13 residues. This CDR3 reads CASSLGGLSEQYF. In DNA, the CDR3 is TGCGCCAGCAGCTTGGGGGGACTTTCCGAGCAGTACTTC. The full variable domain, completed using reference TRBV5-1 and TRBJ2-7, is KAGVTQTPRYLIKTRGQQVTLSCSPISGHRSVSWYQQTPGQGLQFLFEYFSETQRNKGNFPGRFSGRQFSNSRSEMNVSTLELGDSALYLCASSLGGLSEQYFGPGTRLTVT.

The chain employs TRBV20-1 and TRBJ2-1; no definite D call. Looked up from germline, CDR1 is DFQATT and CDR2 is SNEGSKA (reference sequence). The germline V and J ends were trimmed by 3 bases and 0 bases, with 12 bases remaining between them. CDR3 length: 15 amino acids. The CDR3: CSASLRTVSYNEQFF. The DNA for the CDR3 is TGCAGTGCTAGTCTGCGCACCGTCTCCTACAATGAGCAGTTCTTC.

The chain couples TRBV9 to TRBJ2-1; D unclear. This CDR3 has 14 residues. The germline V gene has CDR1 SGDLS and CDR2 YYNGEE. The V end lost 3 bases, the J end lost 4 bases, and 11 bases lay between the germline ends. The CDR3: CASSASVVYNEQFF. The CDR3 DNA sequence: TGTGCCAGCAGCGCTTCGGTCGTTTACAATGAGCAGTTCTTC.

V and J are TRBV7-9 and TRBJ2-1, with TRBD1 matching 7 bases. This CDR3 region has 16 residues. CDR1 and CDR2 (germline): SEHNR, FQNEAQ (reference sequence). V trimming: 4 bases; J trimming: 7 bases; junction bases outside the gene matches: 13. This chain's CDR3 is CASSSYRGRMGNEQFF. The CDR3 DNA reads TGTGCCAGCAGCTCTTACAGGGGAAGGATGGGGAATGAGCAGTTCTTC.

This chain uses TRBV11-1 with TRBJ2-1; D gene ambiguous. The length of the CDR3 is 18 residues. Deletions cut 2 bases from V and 5 bases from J, with 22 bases between. Per the germline V gene, CDR1 is SGHAT and CDR2 is FQDESV (reference sequence). CDR3 loop: CASSLPPMRKSVHNEQFF. CDR3 nucleotides: TGTGCCAGCAGCTTACCCCCGATGCGGAAATCGGTCCACAATGAGCAGTTCTTC.

This clonotype was observed a handful of times. The chain has TRBV27 and TRBJ2-2; D not certain. CDR1 is MNHEY and CDR2 is SMNVEV in the germline V gene (reference sequence). Trimming removed 6 bases from V and 1 base from J, with 9 bases in between. This CDR3 spans 14 amino acids. The CDR3 sequence is CASRQQRNTGELFF. The CDR3 DNA reads as TGTGCCAGCAGGCAACAGAGGAACACCGGGGAGCTGTTTTTT.

The rearrangement joins TRBV7-6 to TRBJ1-2; TRBD1 might be the D (5 bases). This CDR3 spans 15 amino acids. Trimming pared 5 bases from V and 0 bases from J, leaving 13 bases between. Germline V gene sequence: CDR1 SGHVS, CDR2 FNYEAQ. The CDR3 is CASSGGVVANYGYTF. The CDR3 bases are TGTGCCAGCAGCGGGGGGGTAGTAGCTAACTATGGCTACACCTTC.

The chain carries TRBV7-2 and TRBJ2-2; D unclear. V was shortened by 4 bases and J by 0 bases, with 12 bases between the two germline ends. From germline, CDR1 is SGHTA and CDR2 FQGNSA. The CDR3 is 16 amino acids. CDR3: CASSYQKTANTGELFF. CDR3 nucleotide sequence: TGTGCCAGCAGCTACCAAAAAACGGCGAACACCGGGGAGCTGTTTTTT.

The chain joins TRBV7-7 to TRBJ2-2, with D tentatively TRBD1 (6 bases). CDR3 length: 14 amino acids. V was shortened by 5 bases and J by 7 bases, with 14 bases between the two germline ends. CDR1 is SSHAT, CDR2 FNYEAQ, per germline (reference sequence). The CDR3 is CASSQTGWDGELFF. In DNA form, the CDR3 reads TGTGCCAGCAGCCAAACAGGGTGGGACGGGGAGCTGTTTTTT.

The table lists this clonotype with a few counts. The V call is TRBV2, the J call TRBJ2-1; 8 bases line up with TRBD1. The CDR3 loop spans 15 amino acids. Germline V gives CDR1 SNHLY, CDR2 FYNNEI. Germline trimming cut 7 bases from V and 5 bases from J; bases unmatched to any gene: 10. CDR3 in amino acids: CASTEQGVVHNEQFF. In DNA, the CDR3 is TGTGCCAGCACCGAACAGGGGGTAGTCCACAATGAGCAGTTCTTC. The variable domain in full, completed from reference TRBV2 and TRBJ2-1, reads EPEVTQTPSHQVTQMGQEVILRCVPISNHLYFYWYRQILGQKVEFLVSFYNNEISEKSEIFDDQFSVERPDGSNFTLKIRSTKLEDSAMYFCASTEQGVVHNEQFFGPGTRLTVL.

This clonotype was recorded many times. This chain joins TRBV12-3 or TRBV12-4 and TRBJ2-2; no clear D gene. CDR3 length: 14 amino acids. Trimming took 7 bases from V and 2 from J, leaving 11 bases between them. The CDR3 region has the DNA TGTGCCAGCATTGCTCCCGCCAACACCGGGGAGCTGTTTTTT. It is translated as CASIAPANTGELFF.

This chain joins TRBV12-3 or TRBV12-4 and TRBJ2-2; TRBD1 agrees at 7 bases. Trimming took 7 bases from V and 7 from J; bases not matched to a gene: 9. This CDR3 is built from 14 residues. The CDR3 here is CASIPTGLNGELFF. CDR3 coding DNA: TGTGCCAGCATCCCGACAGGGTTAAACGGGGAGCTGTTTTTT.

This clonotype was seen only once. V and J are TRBV23-1 and TRBJ1-4; possibly TRBD1 for D (5 bases). TRBV23-1 is known as an ORF, though its function is uncertain. The CDR3 has 14 residues. The V gene lost 7 bases and the J gene lost 8 bases, with 17 bases spanning the gap. The CDR3 nucleotides read TGCGCCAGCACCCCCAGGGTCCTGGGGGAAAAACTGTTTTTT. This gives the protein CASTPRVLGEKLFF.

Only a few counts were recorded for this clonotype. This chain connects TRBV20-1 to TRBJ2-7; D may be TRBD2 (5 bases). The CDR3 extends over 12 amino acids. V gave up 5 bases and J gave up 6 bases, with 14 bases separating them. Germline CDR1 and CDR2: DFQATT and SNEGSKA (reference sequence). CDR3 in DNA: TGCAGTGCTCGAGGGCCTAGTGGCGAGCAGTACTTC. Residues: CSARGPSGEQYF.

The gene calls are TRBV27 and TRBJ1-4; TRBD1 matches at 7 bases. The germline gives CDR1 MNHEY, CDR2 SMNVEV (reference sequence). The CDR3 sequence is 15 residues long. The trim removed 5 bases at V and 8 bases at J, leaving 11 bases unmatched. CDR3 protein: CASSKQGFGREKLFF. As DNA, the CDR3 is TGTGCCAGCAGTAAACAGGGGTTCGGGCGAGAAAAACTGTTTTTT.

The chain couples TRBV6-5 to TRBJ2-3; possible D gene TRBD1, 6 bases. Germline V gene sequence: CDR1 MNHEY, CDR2 SVGAGI. V was cut by 2 bases and J by 10 bases, with 16 bases left in between. This CDR3 is built from 14 residues. CDR3 protein: CASSYSGGQLAQYF. In nucleotides, the CDR3 is TGTGCCAGCAGTTACAGCGGCGGACAGCTGGCGCAGTATTTT.

The chain is built from TRBV6-5 and TRBJ2-3; D call uncertain. The CDR3 length is 15 residues. Germline-derived CDR1 and CDR2 are MNHEY and SVGAGI. V was pared by 0 bases and J by 2 bases, with 9 bases between. This CDR3 is CASSYSREFTDTQYF. DNA for the CDR3: TGTGCCAGCAGTTACTCCCGAGAATTCACAGATACGCAGTATTTT.

This clonotype was picked up a small number of times. The rearrangement links TRBV29-1 to TRBJ1-1, with D possibly TRBD1 on 6 matching bases. Germline V gene lookup returns CDR1 SQVTM and CDR2 ANQGSEA. Trimming left V 7 bases short and J 1 base short, with 16 bases between. This CDR3 spans 14 amino acids. CDR3 DNA: TGCAGCGCCCGACAGGTGGGCGAGAACACTGAAGCTTTCTTT. This encodes CSARQVGENTEAFF.

J is TRBJ2-5 and V is TRBV7-6; TRBD1 aligns across 9 bases. CDR1 and CDR2 (germline): SGHVS, FNYEAQ. This CDR3 has 15 amino acids. With V trimmed by 4 bases and J by 5 bases, 8 bases remained unmatched. Here the CDR3 reads CASSSQGASRETQYF. In DNA form, the CDR3 reads TGTGCCAGCAGCTCACAGGGGGCGTCTCGGGAGACCCAGTACTTC.

This clonotype showed up just a few times. The genes are TRBV5-1 and TRBJ2-3; TRBD2 matches at 10 bases. CDR1 and CDR2 (germline): SGHRS, YFSETQ. The trim removed 4 bases at V and 5 bases at J, leaving 7 bases unmatched. The CDR3 consists of 15 residues. This CDR3 is CASSAITSGIDTQYF. DNA for the CDR3: TGCGCCAGCAGCGCGATAACTAGCGGGATAGATACGCAGTATTTT.